Reported below is one T cell receptor (beta chain). Its antigen is still unknown. This record comes from a study of identical twins. Findings of the study overall: Twin sharing of out-of-frame TCR alpha was underestimated by models in monozygotic pairs. Analyses of zero insertions could be partly confounded by invariant MAIT and iNKT cells. Twin-shared out-of-frame alpha sequences were enriched for low generation probability.

cDNA carried unique molecular identifiers, and a universal primer site was added by template switching. One entry per CDR3 protein results from TCRdb running MiXCR on the 5' RACE reads. The table records fewer than 450,000 distinct CDR3 sequences, around 9.7% of them present only once. The germline CDR1 and CDR2 sequences are ENHRY and SYGVKD. Unmatched junction bases numbered 6, after V lost 4 bases and J lost 2 bases. The CDR3 is 16 amino acids. The gene calls are TRBV10-3 and TRBJ2-3, with TRBD1 matching over 10 bases. This TCR derives from a woman aged 45-65 years in good health. Material: naive T cells sorted from blood. The CDR3 sequence is CAISGGTGAPTDTQYF. DNA of the CDR3: TGTGCCATCAGTGGGGGGACAGGGGCACCCACAGATACGCAGTATTTT.